These T cell receptor beta chains were read from a single sample in a study of T cell responses to AZD1222 COVID-19 vaccine. The method was immunoSEQ multiplex PCR; TCRdb's version includes in-frame clones alone and lacks a portion of them. This table has around 120,000 clones, 80% to 90% appearing once. The starting material was peripheral blood, obtained on day 0 of AZD1222 vaccination. These receptors were collected from an adult in good health. The CDR3 runs from the conserved cysteine through the conserved F or W. D genes are given only for firm matches. Clone size appears in some rows only: once, few, many, or a class for an expanded clone.

D gene | clone size | J gene | V gene | CDR3 DNA | CDR3 protein
TRBD2 | NA | TRBJ2-1 | TRBV19 | TGTGCCAGTAGCCCTAGCGGGGGTCTCGACAATGAGCAGTTCTTC | CASSPSGGLDNEQFF
NA | NA | TRBJ1-5 | TRBV6-2/TRBV6-3 | TGTGCCAGCAGTAGGAAAAATCAGCCCCAGCATTTT | CASSRKNQPQHF
NA | NA | TRBJ2-1 | TRBV5-4 | TGTGCCAGCAGCTTGGGAGAACCTCCGACGCCCTACAATGAGCAGTTCTTC | CASSLGEPPTPYNEQFF
NA | NA | TRBJ2-2 | TRBV19 | TGTGCCAGTATTAAGTGGGAAGAACCCGGGGAGCTGTTTTTT | CASIKWEEPGELFF
NA | NA | TRBJ2-7 | TRBV5-1 | TGCGCCAGCAGCTTCGGGGGACGGCACTCCTACGAGCAGTACTTC | CASSFGGRHSYEQYF
NA | NA | TRBJ2-2 | TRBV9 | TGTGCCAGCAGCGTAGAGGCGGGGGCCAACACCGGGGAGCTGTTTTTT | CASSVEAGANTGELFF
NA | NA | TRBJ2-1 | TRBV21-1 | TGTGCCAGCAGCAGGCTGATACGAAATGAGCAGTTCTTC | CASSRLIRNEQFF
NA | NA | TRBJ1-1 | TRBV3-1/TRBV3-2 | TGTGCCAGCAGCCAAGATCCCAGGGCAGGGGCTTTCTTT | CASSQDPRAGAFF
NA | NA | TRBJ2-7 | TRBV10-3 | TGTGCCATCAGGGAACAGGGCTACGAGCAGTACTTC | CAIREQGYEQYF
NA | few | TRBJ1-6 | TRBV19 | TGTGCCAGTACACAGGGAAGGTCCTATAATTCACCCCTCCACTTT | CASTQGRSYNSPLHF
NA | NA | TRBJ2-2 | TRBV7-9 | TGTGCCAGCAGCTTAGTCTCGACAGCCACCGGGGAGCTGTTTTTT | CASSLVSTATGELFF
NA | NA | TRBJ1-6 | TRBV6-5 | TGTGCCAGCGGGAGCCATAATTCACCCCTCCACTTT | CASGSHNSPLHF
NA | NA | TRBJ2-1 | TRBV19 | TGTGCCAGTAGGTGGGCAGGGAGAGGGAATGAGCAGTTCTTC | CASRWAGRGNEQFF
NA | NA | TRBJ2-3 | TRBV5-4 | TGTGCCAGCAGCTCGACCGGACAGTACACAGATACGCAGTATTTT | CASSSTGQYTDTQYF
TRBD1 | NA | TRBJ2-3 | TRBV10-2 | TGCGCCAGCAGTGAGCATGAGGGGGCGGGCTCAGATACGCAGTATTTT | CASSEHEGAGSDTQYF
TRBD1 | few | TRBJ1-2 | TRBV24-1 | TGTGCCACCAGTGTCCTAACTACAGGGGTTCGCTATGGCTACACCTTC | CATSVLTTGVRYGYTF
TRBD1 | NA | TRBJ1-1 | TRBV27 | TGTGCCAGCAGTTTCGGGACAGGGGGGACTGAAGCTTTCTTT | CASSFGTGGTEAFF